Following are 19 T cell receptor beta chains from one sample sequenced in a study of T cells in Graves' hyperthyroidism and ophthalmopathy. Researchers amplified the TCR beta CDR3 regions from RNA transcripts. The primer set for the first-round RT-PCR of the TCR CDR3 was HTBI. Using its own MiXCR run on the multiplex PCR reads, TCRdb lists one record per CDR3 protein. The data show 200,000 to 300,000 distinct CDR3 sequences, around 26% seen once. What was sequenced was blood. Receptors originate from a middle-aged woman with Graves' ophthalmopathy.

In its sample, this clonotype was seen a few times. Being one base from a much bigger clone, this may be a read error. The V call is TRBV9, the J call TRBJ2-2; 10 nucleotides align to TRBD2. This CDR3 is built from 19 residues. The V gene's germline CDR1 is SGDLS and CDR2 YYNGEE. V lost 0 bases to trimming and J lost 5 bases; unmatched junction nucleotides: 13. The CDR3 loop is CASSVVGKSGRAGTGELFF. DNA for the CDR3: TGTGCCAGCAGCGTAGTAGGAAAGAGCGGGAGGGCGGGAACCGGGGAGCTGTTTTTT.

This clonotype was observed at least ten times. The gene calls are TRBV6-5 and TRBJ2-7; D unclear. Per the germline V gene, CDR1 is MNHEY and CDR2 is SVGAGI. This CDR3 is 12 amino acids long. Deletions cut 4 bases from V and 4 bases from J, with 8 bases between. CDR3 in DNA: TGTGCCAGCAGTTCGACCACATACGAGCAGTACTTC. It yields the protein CASSSTTYEQYF.

This clonotype was seen repeatedly, ten times or more. The chain is built from TRBV4-1 and TRBJ1-5; 10 bases are a match to TRBD1. The CDR3 consists of 15 residues. Germline V lookup: CDR1 MGHRA, CDR2 YSYEKL. Trimming removed 1 base from V and 6 bases from J; junction bases left unmatched: 3. CDR3: CASSQGTGGSQPQHF. As DNA, the CDR3 is TGCGCCAGCAGCCAAGGGACAGGGGGAAGTCAGCCCCAGCATTTT.

The table lists this clonotype with a few counts. The genes are TRBV5-1 and TRBJ2-7; D possibly matches TRBD1 or TRBD2 (6 bases each). Germline V lookup: CDR1 SGHRS, CDR2 YFSETQ. The CDR3 covers 14 residues. Trimming took 1 base from V and 2 from J, leaving 10 bases between them. The CDR3 nucleotides read TGCGCCAGCAGCTTGCGTGGGGGGCCCTACGAGCAGTACTTC. Encoded protein: CASSLRGGPYEQYF.

This clonotype was detected many times. The chain uses TRBV2 and TRBJ1-5, with D possibly matching TRBD1 (6 bases). The germline V gene encodes CDR1 SNHLY and CDR2 FYNNEI. CDR3 size: 13 residues. V was shortened by 1 base and J by 6 bases, with 7 bases between the two germline ends. The CDR3 loop reads CASSEGQVQPQHF. CDR3 coding DNA: TGTGCCAGCAGTGAAGGACAGGTTCAGCCCCAGCATTTT.

In this sample, this clonotype turned up many times. The chain links TRBV7-2 to TRBJ1-3; weak D call: TRBD1 (6 bases). Germline values: CDR1 SGHTA, CDR2 FQGNSA. The length of the CDR3 is 15 residues. The V and J ends lost 1 base and 4 bases respectively, with 11 bases between them. CDR3 region: CASSLGRGAGNTIYF. Here the CDR3 DNA reads TGTGCCAGCAGCTTAGGCAGGGGAGCGGGAAACACCATATATTTT. Based on the CDR3 plus reference TRBV7-2 and TRBJ1-3, the full variable domain is GAGVSQSPSNKVTEKGKDVELRCDPISGHTALYWYRQSLGQGLEFLIYFQGNSAPDKSGLPSDRFSAERTGGSVSTLTIQRTQQEDSAVYLCASSLGRGAGNTIYFGEGSWLTVV.

This clonotype was observed many times. The J gene is TRBJ2-7, the V gene TRBV4-1; TRBD1 matches 9 bases. J lost 9 bases, V lost 0 bases, and 3 bases had no gene match. Per the germline V gene, CDR1 is MGHRA and CDR2 is YSYEKL. CDR3 length: 13 amino acids. The CDR3 DNA sequence: TGCGCCAGCAGCCAAGAGGGACAGGGAGGGCAGTACTTC. Translating gives CASSQEGQGGQYF.

This clonotype was seen repeatedly, ten times or more. The chain employs TRBV11-3 and TRBJ2-7; TRBD1 matches at 8 bases. The CDR3 has 12 amino acids. In germline, CDR1 is SGHNT, CDR2 YENEEA. V gave up 5 bases and J gave up 5 bases; unmatched junction bases: 2. CDR3 bases: TGTGCCAGCAGCAAGGACAGGGACGAGCAGTACTTC. This sequence encodes CASSKDRDEQYF. Using reference TRBV11-3 and TRBJ2-7 for the parts outside the CDR3, the full variable domain is EAGVVQSPRYKIIEKKQPVAFWCNPISGHNTLYWYLQNLGQGPELLIRYENEEAVDDSQLPKDRFSAERLKGVDSTLKIQPAELGDSAVYLCASSKDRDEQYFGPGTRLTVT.

This clonotype was seen at least ten times. The chain has TRBV20-1 and TRBJ2-7, with 10 bases lining up with TRBD2. The CDR3 consists of 17 residues. CDR1 is DFQATT, CDR2 SNEGSKA, per germline (reference sequence). V was clipped by 0 bases and J by 3 bases; unmatched bases: 11. The CDR3 reads CSARDGSSGSGFYEQYF. CDR3 nucleotides: TGCAGTGCTAGAGATGGGTCTAGCGGGAGTGGTTTCTACGAGCAGTACTTC.

The CDR3 nucleotides are TGTGCCAGCAGCTTGATTGGGGGGGCTGGTCAGCCCCAGCATTTT. Encoded protein: CASSLIGGAGQPQHF. The chain links TRBV7-2 to TRBJ1-5; D perhaps matches TRBD1 (6 bases). Germline V gives CDR1 SGHTA, CDR2 FQGNSA. There are 15 residues in the CDR3. V was clipped by 3 bases and J by 6 bases, with 15 bases between them.

The V gene is TRBV28, the J gene TRBJ2-7; D gene unclear. Germline assignment: CDR1 MDHEN and CDR2 SYDVKM. V was clipped by 6 bases and J by 3 bases, with 12 bases between them. The CDR3 has 13 amino acids. This CDR3 is CASRPRANYEQYF. In DNA form, the CDR3 reads TGTGCCAGCAGACCTAGGGCGAACTACGAGCAGTACTTC. Using reference TRBV28 and TRBJ2-7 for the parts outside the CDR3, the full variable domain is DVKVTQSSRYLVKRTGEKVFLECVQDMDHENMFWYRQDPGLGLRLIYFSYDVKMKEKGDIPEGYSVSREKKERFSLILESASTNQTSMYLCASRPRANYEQYFGPGTRLTVT.

This chain links TRBV6-1 with TRBJ2-7; TRBD2 matches 7 bases. Unmatched junction bases numbered 2, after V lost 6 bases and J lost 0 bases. Looked up from germline, CDR1 is MNHNS and CDR2 is SASEGT. The CDR3 consists of 13 residues. The CDR3 DNA sequence: TGTGCCAGCAGACTAGCGCTCTCCTACGAGCAGTACTTC. Translation gives CASRLALSYEQYF.

This clonotype occurred a few times. The chain combines TRBV7-2 with TRBJ2-5; TRBD2 agrees at 7 bases. The V and J ends lost 8 bases and 7 bases, in that order; junction bases with no gene match: 4. Germline loops: CDR1 SGHTA, CDR2 FQGNSA. This CDR3 is 11 amino acids long. In DNA form, the CDR3 reads TGTGCCAGCGGGACGGGGGGGACCCAGTACTTC. Residues: CASGTGGTQYF.

The chain has TRBV6-2 or TRBV6-3 and TRBJ1-5; 7 bases agree with TRBD1. The V segment lost 6 bases and the J segment 5 bases; nucleotides outside the gene matches: 13. This CDR3 is 16 amino acids long. Per the germline V gene, CDR1 is MNHEY and CDR2 is SVGEGT. The CDR3 protein is CASRNLRGQAYQPQHF. The DNA of the CDR3 is TGTGCCAGCAGAAACCTGAGAGGACAGGCGTATCAGCCCCAGCATTTT.

This clonotype was counted at least ten times. This chain uses TRBV28 with TRBJ1-3, with D tentatively TRBD1 (6 bases). The CDR3 covers 15 residues. Per germline, CDR1 MDHEN and CDR2 SYDVKM. V shed 4 bases and J shed 3 bases, with 13 bases lying between them. CDR3 in amino acids: CASSSVDRSGNTIYF. The CDR3 DNA is TGTGCCAGCAGTTCCGTTGACAGGAGTGGAAACACCATATATTTT. Combining the CDR3 with reference TRBV28 and TRBJ1-3 gives the whole variable domain DVKVTQSSRYLVKRTGEKVFLECVQDMDHENMFWYRQDPGLGLRLIYFSYDVKMKEKGDIPEGYSVSREKKERFSLILESASTNQTSMYLCASSSVDRSGNTIYFGEGSWLTVV.

V gene TRBV6-2 or TRBV6-3 combines with J gene TRBJ1-5; 7 nucleotides line up with TRBD1. From germline, CDR1 is MNHEY and CDR2 SVGEGT. V dropped 5 bases and J dropped 9; count of bases not matched to a gene: 7. The CDR3 runs to 13 residues. For the CDR3, the DNA is TGTGCCAGCAGTGGACAGGATCTTGGGCCCCAGCATTTT. It specifies CASSGQDLGPQHF.

This clonotype was recorded many times. This chain uses TRBV10-1 with TRBJ2-7; TRBD2 is a possible D gene (6 bases). Germline lookup yields CDR1 WNHNN and CDR2 SYGVQD (reference sequence). The V and J ends lost 5 bases and 5 bases respectively, with 13 bases between them. The CDR3 runs to 13 residues. Here the CDR3 reads CASSRDSSNEQYF. Here the CDR3 DNA reads TGCGCCAGCAGTCGGGACTCTTCGAACGAGCAGTACTTC.

This clonotype has only a few counts. This sequence joins TRBV4-1 and TRBJ2-5, with D unresolved. This CDR3 has 15 residues. CDR1 and CDR2 (germline): MGHRA, YSYEKL. Trimming pared 0 bases from V and 0 bases from J, leaving 8 bases between. The CDR3 protein is CASSQEGGDQETQYF. The DNA of the CDR3 is TGCGCCAGCAGCCAAGAAGGTGGGGACCAAGAGACCCAGTACTTC.

The table lists this clonotype with many counts. The rearrangement links TRBV6-1 to TRBJ2-2; 7 nucleotides agree with TRBD2. The CDR3 has 19 amino acids. The germline V gene has CDR1 MNHNS and CDR2 SASEGT. Germline trimming cut 4 bases from V and 5 bases from J; bases unmatched to any gene: 19. The chain's CDR3 is CASSGAGTIQSWATGELFF. The DNA of the CDR3 is TGTGCCAGCAGTGGCGCCGGGACTATCCAAAGTTGGGCTACCGGGGAGCTGTTTTTT.